The 3 T cell receptor beta chains below come from one sample, sequenced in a study of human T cells and chemical hapten exposure. Indicated time point: pre-sensitization, week 0. Noted treatment: therapeutic diphenylcyclopropenone sensitization with weekly scalp DPC. One entry per CDR3 protein results from TCRdb running MiXCR on the RACE reads. This sample carries 89,000 or so distinct CDR3 sequences, 7.5% to 9.5% of them seen once, and the ten largest clones take 2% to 3%. The source material was whole blood, sampled in connection with sensitization to the hapten diphenylcyclopropenone (DPC). The receptors were sampled from a man aged 35-49 years with alopecia areata. Some clones in this sample may be carry-over from other donors' samples.

The rearrangement links TRBV7-2 to TRBJ2-7; TRBD2 matches at 7 bases. Germline V CDR1 and CDR2: SGHTA, FQGNSA. The CDR3 has 15 amino acids. The CDR3 sequence is CASSHPASGSYEQCV. CDR3 DNA sequence: TGTGCCAGCAGTCATCCGGCTAGCGGATCCTACGAGCAGTGCGTC.

This clonotype was recorded a few times. In nucleotides, the CDR3 is TGTGCCAGCAGTTTACAGCTTTCCGAAGCCACAGATACGCAGTATTTT. It encodes CASSLQLSEATDTQYF. The chain carries TRBV12-3 or TRBV12-4 and TRBJ2-3, with D unclear. This CDR3 is 16 amino acids long. The V end lost 2 bases, the J end lost 2 bases, and 14 bases lay between the germline ends.

This clonotype was detected a few times. V gene TRBV24-1 combines with J gene TRBJ1-5; D gene unclear. CDR3 length: 15 residues. Germline CDR1 is KGHDR and CDR2 is SFDVKD. Between the trimmed V and J ends, which lost 2 bases and 4 bases, there was a span of 11 bases. The CDR3 region is CATSDSDGSNQPQHF. In DNA form, the CDR3 reads TGTGCCACCAGTGATTCGGACGGCTCGAATCAGCCCCAGCATTTT.